These 4 T cell receptor beta chains originate from one sample sequenced in a study of T-cell reconstitution after alpha-beta-depleted transplantation in children. Using unique molecular identifiers, the investigators prepared the TCRbeta library. TCRdb passed the PCR reads through MiXCR, listing each CDR3 protein once. The sample includes around 800,000 distinct CDR3 sequences, less than 20% of them seen just once. The specimen comprised PBMCs, mostly from graft donor cells, sampled 360 days after TCRalphabeta/CD19-depleted stem cell transplant. These receptors were taken from a male patient between 5 and 17 years old who had a stem cell transplant for acute lymphoblastic leukemia, so the T cells may come from the graft donor.

The chain combines TRBV24-1 with TRBJ1-3; D is undetermined. Germline V gives CDR1 KGHDR, CDR2 SFDVKD. The length of the CDR3 is 15 residues. The V end lost 3 bases, the J end lost 0 bases, and 8 bases lay between the germline ends. CDR3 nucleotides: TGTGCCACCAGTGATGGCGCCAGCTCTGGAAACACCATATATTTT. This translates into CATSDGASSGNTIYF.

The chain uses TRBV5-1 and TRBJ2-6, with D perhaps TRBD1 or TRBD2 (5 bases each). V lost 4 bases and J 8 bases, leaving 19 bases between the germline ends. The CDR3 consists of 16 residues. Germline values: CDR1 SGHRS, CDR2 YFSETQ. CDR3 in DNA: TGCGCCAGCAGCGCCGGGACCCACTGGGCTCCCAACGTCCTGACTTTC. Protein: CASSAGTHWAPNVLTF.

The chain has TRBV27 and TRBJ2-7, with a tentative D call TRBD1 (6 bases). CDR3 length: 14 amino acids. Germline values: CDR1 MNHEY, CDR2 SMNVEV (reference sequence). The germline V and J ends were trimmed by 0 bases and 3 bases, with 9 bases remaining between them. The CDR3 bases are TGTGCCAGCAGTTTATCCTGGGACATCTACGAGCAGTACTTC. This gives the protein CASSLSWDIYEQYF.

This clonotype was detected ten times or more. The chain combines TRBV4-1 with TRBJ2-7; D might be TRBD1 (6 bases). The CDR3 is 17 residues long. Germline V gene lookup returns CDR1 MGHRA and CDR2 YSYEKL. Trimming removed 1 base at V and 5 bases at J, with 21 bases between. As DNA, the CDR3 is TGCGCCAGCAGCCAAGTCCTAGGGACCCTACAGGGCCACGAGCAGTACTTC. Translated: CASSQVLGTLQGHEQYF.